The rows below give T cell receptor beta chains drawn from one sample of a study of cytomegalovirus exposure and HLA in healthy donors. Libraries were prepared by immunoSEQ multiplex PCR; TCRdb keeps only in-frame clonotypes and omits some of them. This table has roughly 120,000 clones, 65% to 85% appearing once. Sequenced material: PBMCs. Receptor source: a man under 40 in good health and CMV-seropositive. CDR3s include the opening cysteine and the closing phenylalanine or tryptophan.

CASRTGGLLDSPLHF	TRBV19	15	TRBJ1-6
CASSSTLKDRGKNTIYF	TRBV5-1	17	TRBJ1-3
CASSLAVGGLENTGELFF	TRBV5-1	18	TRBJ2-2
CASSPTGGAGTEAFF	TRBV6-5	15	TRBJ1-1
CATQQDAYNEQFF	TRBV10-3	13	TRBJ2-1
CASSQGTAWNTEAFF	TRBV14	15	TRBJ1-1
CASSMNGDYGHTF	TRBV19	13	TRBJ1-2
CASSSTSGGLNEQFF	TRBV5-1	15	TRBJ2-1
CASSSGGYTGELFF	TRBV11-2	14	TRBJ2-2
CASSARFDSEQYF	TRBV19	13	TRBJ2-7
CASSLWSGGGDTQYF	TRBV11-2	15	TRBJ2-3
CASSQEYRGAGYEQYF	TRBV4-2	16	-
CASSPPLAYNEQFF	TRBV7-8	14	TRBJ2-1
CASSSGAGGTQYF	TRBV7-7	13	TRBJ2-5
CASSNPRDTEAFF	TRBV21-1	13	TRBJ1-1
CASSFAGRETQYF	TRBV7-8	13	TRBJ2-5
CASSTGSTEAFF	TRBV19	12	TRBJ1-1
CASSIMPSNEQYF	TRBV19	13	TRBJ2-7
CASSEGGRGRNTGELFF	TRBV25-1	17	TRBJ2-2
CASSSLEGQGGNTGELFF	TRBV7-6	18	TRBJ2-2
CARSLRSGGF	TRBV5-3	10	TRBJ1-2
CASSNIRGGGYGYTF	TRBV14	15	TRBJ1-2
CASSIDGGLSGYTF	TRBV19	14	TRBJ1-2
CASSPLGRGPSYEQYF	TRBV4-1	16	-
CASSLEGSGGNTGELFF	TRBV7-3	17	TRBJ2-2
CASSLGPARQETQYF	TRBV11-3	15	TRBJ2-5
CASSLDPGDNYGYTF	TRBV5-4	15	TRBJ1-2
CASSWGQGKPNQPQHF	TRBV7-7	16	TRBJ1-5
CASSVVVGGDPFF	TRBV9	13	TRBJ1-1
CASSWQGSPQYF	TRBV5-5	12	TRBJ2-3
CASSTERGGETQYF	TRBV18	14	TRBJ2-5
CASRQWQGDGETQYF	TRBV7-7	15	TRBJ2-5
CATPREGSKSIQYF	TRBV27	14	TRBJ2-4
CASSLRQESYEQYF	TRBV5-1	14	TRBJ2-7
CASSFLRGLYNEQFF	TRBV7-6	15	TRBJ2-1
CASSQGQWAYEQYF	TRBV4-3	14	TRBJ2-7
CASRSRDRETQYF	TRBV11-3	13	TRBJ2-5
CASSWGTGGEQYF	TRBV5-5	13	TRBJ2-7
CASSIGGGRTYGYTF	TRBV19	15	TRBJ1-2
CASSQGPGTGIGGEQYF	TRBV5-1	17	TRBJ2-7
CASSWAAGADNEQFF	TRBV5-1	15	TRBJ2-1
CASRASGGSDNEQFF	TRBV6-1	15	TRBJ2-1
CASSLPLLSDQETQYF	TRBV11-2	16	TRBJ2-5
CASSTYRGDEQYF	TRBV19	13	TRBJ2-7